This TCR beta chain was captured by sequencing in a study of neurological immune-mediated disorders. Overall study findings and caveats: The multiple sclerosis repertoire cluster showed no association with any clinical or MRI feature. The authors stated that larger cohorts are needed. Patients with HTLV-1-associated myelopathy showed the most TCR clonal expansion. Those with multiple sclerosis showed the least, falling below healthy controls.

Each TCR transcript was tagged with a 10-nucleotide random UMI during 5'RACE. Per sequencing run, 15-18 subjects together gave over 160 million TCR-beta sequences. TCRdb processed the 5' RACE reads anew with MiXCR; each CDR3 protein has one entry. The table shows 90,000 to 150,000 distinct CDR3 sequences, with roughly 3.2% occurring only once. The junction had 8 bases not matched to a gene; V was cut back by 0 bases and J by 7 bases. The CDR3 runs to 15 residues. This clonotype was seen a handful of times. What it recognizes is unknown. The chain couples TRBV12-3 or TRBV12-4 to TRBJ1-1; TRBD1 agrees at 7 bases. Sequences were obtained from PBMCs. The sequence was collected from a woman between 25 and 40 years old with multiple sclerosis. Here the CDR3 DNA reads TGTGCCAGCAGTTTAGCGCTCGGGACAGCTGTTGAAGCTTTCTTT. It yields the protein CASSLALGTAVEAFF.